This TCR beta chain was captured by sequencing in a study of vaccination effects on CD4 cells after COVID-19. Looking at the study overall: Each culture well received a few million PBMC. These cells were then cultured in IMDM with about 9.1 IU/ml IL-2 and 8.5 to 10 ug/ml peptides. Study observations and caveats: Limitations: small convalescent group and missing early post-infection timepoints.

Germline CDR1 SGHAT, CDR2 FQNNGV. The CDR3 is 12 amino acids. The germline V and J ends were trimmed by 3 bases and 11 bases, with 13 bases remaining between them. On this clone itself: Its antigen is not identified.

Following a roughly eleven-day culture, CD4+ T cells were purified. Everyone in the study got two shots of either the BNT162b2 or mRNA-1273 vaccine. Vaccine recipients lacked prior SARS-CoV-2 infection and had negative nucleocapsid antibodies. A half-medium replacement with IL-2 medium was carried out on days 3 and 7. Here immunoSEQ multiplex PCR was the method, and the copy in TCRdb shows in-frame clones only, minus some. The sample yields roughly 45,000 clones, 55% to 85% seen once. The chain couples TRBV11-2 to TRBJ1-2, with a weak D call TRBD1 (6 bases). The material sequenced was CD4+ T cells from PBMCs cultured without peptide, taken after COVID-19 vaccination. The clonotype comes from a human donor who received a COVID-19 vaccine. The CDR3 region has the DNA TGTGCCAGCAGCTTTACAGGGTCCCGATACACCTTC. It specifies CASSFTGSRYTF.